This T cell receptor beta chain was recorded in a study of neoadjuvant anti-PD-1 for oral cavity cancer. Some clones are missing from TCRdb's copy, which holds only in-frame ones; the method was immunoSEQ multiplex PCR. The table includes over 65,000 clones, about 86% detected once. The germline V gene encodes CDR1 PRHDT and CDR2 FYEKMQ (reference sequence). With 4 bases removed from V and 9 bases from J, the gap between germline ends came to 16 bases. The CDR3 has 14 amino acids. Documented time point: after neoadjuvant nivolumab, at surgical resection. The rearrangement links TRBV13 to TRBJ2-1, with TRBD2 as a possible D gene (6 bases). This material consisted of PBMCs, taken after nivolumab (anti-PD-1) treatment. This receptor was obtained from a person aged 40-85 years with oral cavity squamous cell carcinoma. The CDR3 loop is CASSYGRREVEQFF. The CDR3 region has the DNA TGTGCCAGCAGCTACGGTCGGAGGGAGGTTGAGCAGTTCTTC.